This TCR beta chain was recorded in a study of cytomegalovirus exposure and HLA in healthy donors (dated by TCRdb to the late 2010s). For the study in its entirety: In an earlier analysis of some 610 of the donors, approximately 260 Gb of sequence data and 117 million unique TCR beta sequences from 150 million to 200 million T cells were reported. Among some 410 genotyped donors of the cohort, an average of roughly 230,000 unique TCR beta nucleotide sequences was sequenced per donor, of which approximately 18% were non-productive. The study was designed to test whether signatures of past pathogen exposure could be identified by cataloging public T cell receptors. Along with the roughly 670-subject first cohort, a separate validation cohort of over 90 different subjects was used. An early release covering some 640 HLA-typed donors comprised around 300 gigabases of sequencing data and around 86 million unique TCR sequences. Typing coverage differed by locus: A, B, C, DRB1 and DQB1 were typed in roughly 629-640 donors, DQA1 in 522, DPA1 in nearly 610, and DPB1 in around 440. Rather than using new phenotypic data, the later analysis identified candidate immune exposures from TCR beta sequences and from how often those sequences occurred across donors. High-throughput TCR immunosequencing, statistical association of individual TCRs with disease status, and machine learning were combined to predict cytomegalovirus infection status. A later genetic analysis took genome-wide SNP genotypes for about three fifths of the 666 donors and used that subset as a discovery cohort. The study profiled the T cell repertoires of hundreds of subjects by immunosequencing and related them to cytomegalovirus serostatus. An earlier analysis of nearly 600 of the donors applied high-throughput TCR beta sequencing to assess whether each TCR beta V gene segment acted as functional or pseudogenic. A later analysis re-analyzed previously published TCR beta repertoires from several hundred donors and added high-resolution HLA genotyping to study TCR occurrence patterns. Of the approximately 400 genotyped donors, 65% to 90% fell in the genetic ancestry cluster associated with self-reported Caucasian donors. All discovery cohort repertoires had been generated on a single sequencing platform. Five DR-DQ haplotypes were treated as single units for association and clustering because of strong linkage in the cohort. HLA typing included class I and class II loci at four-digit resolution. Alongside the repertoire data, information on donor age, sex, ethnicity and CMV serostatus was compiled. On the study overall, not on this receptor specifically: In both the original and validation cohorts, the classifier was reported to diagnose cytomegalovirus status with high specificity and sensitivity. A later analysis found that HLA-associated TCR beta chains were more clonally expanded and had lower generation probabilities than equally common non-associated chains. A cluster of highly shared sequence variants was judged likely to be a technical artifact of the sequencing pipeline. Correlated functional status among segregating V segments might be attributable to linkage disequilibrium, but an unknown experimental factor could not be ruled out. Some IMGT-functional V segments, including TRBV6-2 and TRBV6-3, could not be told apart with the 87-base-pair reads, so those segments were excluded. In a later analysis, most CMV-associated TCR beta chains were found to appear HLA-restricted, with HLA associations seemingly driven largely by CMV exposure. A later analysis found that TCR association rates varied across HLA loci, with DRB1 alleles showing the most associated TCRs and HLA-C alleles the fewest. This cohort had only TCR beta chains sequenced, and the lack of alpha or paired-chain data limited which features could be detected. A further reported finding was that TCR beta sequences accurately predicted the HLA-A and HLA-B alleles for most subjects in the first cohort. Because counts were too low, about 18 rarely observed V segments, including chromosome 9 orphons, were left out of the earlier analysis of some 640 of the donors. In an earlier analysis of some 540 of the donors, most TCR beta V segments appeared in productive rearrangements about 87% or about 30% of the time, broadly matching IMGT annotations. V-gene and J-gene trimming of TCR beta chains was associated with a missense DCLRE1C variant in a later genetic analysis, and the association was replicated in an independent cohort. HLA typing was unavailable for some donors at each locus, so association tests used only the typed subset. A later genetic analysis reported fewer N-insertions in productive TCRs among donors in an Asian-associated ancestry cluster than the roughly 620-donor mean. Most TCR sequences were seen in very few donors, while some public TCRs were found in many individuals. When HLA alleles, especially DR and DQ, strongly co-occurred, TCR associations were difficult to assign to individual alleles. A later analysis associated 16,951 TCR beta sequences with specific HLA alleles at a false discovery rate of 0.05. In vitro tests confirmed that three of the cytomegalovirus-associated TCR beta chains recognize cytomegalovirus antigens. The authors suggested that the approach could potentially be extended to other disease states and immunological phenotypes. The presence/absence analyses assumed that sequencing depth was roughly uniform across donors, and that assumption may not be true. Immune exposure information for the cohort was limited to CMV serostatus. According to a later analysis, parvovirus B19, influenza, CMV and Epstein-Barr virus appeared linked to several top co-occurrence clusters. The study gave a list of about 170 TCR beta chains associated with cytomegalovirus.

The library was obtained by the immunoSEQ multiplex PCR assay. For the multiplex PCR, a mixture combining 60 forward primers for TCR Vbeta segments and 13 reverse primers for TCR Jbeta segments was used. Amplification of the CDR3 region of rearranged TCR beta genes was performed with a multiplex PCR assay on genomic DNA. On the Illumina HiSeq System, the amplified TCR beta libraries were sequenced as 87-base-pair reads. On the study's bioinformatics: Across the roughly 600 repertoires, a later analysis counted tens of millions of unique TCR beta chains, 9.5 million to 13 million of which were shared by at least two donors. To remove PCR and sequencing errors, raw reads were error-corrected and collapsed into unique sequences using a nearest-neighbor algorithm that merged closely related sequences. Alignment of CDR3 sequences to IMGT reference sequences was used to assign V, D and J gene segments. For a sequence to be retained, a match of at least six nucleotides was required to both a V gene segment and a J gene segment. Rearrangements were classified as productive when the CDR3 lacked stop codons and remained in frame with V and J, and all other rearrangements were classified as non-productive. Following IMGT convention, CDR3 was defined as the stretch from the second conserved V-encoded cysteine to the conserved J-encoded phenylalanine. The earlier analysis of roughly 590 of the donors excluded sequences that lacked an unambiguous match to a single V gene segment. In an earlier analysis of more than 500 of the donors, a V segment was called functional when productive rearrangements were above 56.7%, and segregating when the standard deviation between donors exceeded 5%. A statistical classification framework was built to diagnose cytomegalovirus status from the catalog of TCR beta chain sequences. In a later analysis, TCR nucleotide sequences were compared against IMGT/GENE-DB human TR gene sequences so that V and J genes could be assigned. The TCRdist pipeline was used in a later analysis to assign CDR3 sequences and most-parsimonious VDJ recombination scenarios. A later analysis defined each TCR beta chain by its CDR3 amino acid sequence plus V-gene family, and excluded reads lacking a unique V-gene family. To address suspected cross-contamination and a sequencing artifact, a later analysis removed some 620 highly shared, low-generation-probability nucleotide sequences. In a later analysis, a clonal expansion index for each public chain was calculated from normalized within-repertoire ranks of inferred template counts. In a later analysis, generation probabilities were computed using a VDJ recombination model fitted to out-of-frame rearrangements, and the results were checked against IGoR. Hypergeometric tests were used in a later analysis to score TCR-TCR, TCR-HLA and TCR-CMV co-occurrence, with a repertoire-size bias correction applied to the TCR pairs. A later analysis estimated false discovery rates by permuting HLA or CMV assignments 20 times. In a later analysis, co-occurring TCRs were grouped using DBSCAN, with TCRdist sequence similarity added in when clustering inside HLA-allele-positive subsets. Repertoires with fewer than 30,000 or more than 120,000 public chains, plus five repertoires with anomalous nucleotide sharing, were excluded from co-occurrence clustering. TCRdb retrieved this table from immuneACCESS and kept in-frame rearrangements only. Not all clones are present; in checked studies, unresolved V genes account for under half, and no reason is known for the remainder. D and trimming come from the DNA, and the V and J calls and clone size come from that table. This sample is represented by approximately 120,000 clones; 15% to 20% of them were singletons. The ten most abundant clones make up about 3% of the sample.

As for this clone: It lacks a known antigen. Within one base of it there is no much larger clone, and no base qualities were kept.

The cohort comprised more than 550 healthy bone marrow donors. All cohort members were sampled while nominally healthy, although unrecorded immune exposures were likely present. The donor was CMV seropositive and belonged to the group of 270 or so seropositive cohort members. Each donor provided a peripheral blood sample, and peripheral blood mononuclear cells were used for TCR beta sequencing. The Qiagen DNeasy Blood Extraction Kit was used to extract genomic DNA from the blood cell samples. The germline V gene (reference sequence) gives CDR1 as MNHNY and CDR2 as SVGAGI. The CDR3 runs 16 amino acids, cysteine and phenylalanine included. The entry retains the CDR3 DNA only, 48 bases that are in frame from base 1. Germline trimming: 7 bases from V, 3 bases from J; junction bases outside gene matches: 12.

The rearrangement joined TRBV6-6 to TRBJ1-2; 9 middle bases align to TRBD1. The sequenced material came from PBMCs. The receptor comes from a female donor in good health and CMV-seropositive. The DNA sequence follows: TGTGCCAGCACCGACTGGGGGGACAGGGAGGACTATGGCTACACCTTC. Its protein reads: CASTDWGDREDYGYTF.